One T cell receptor beta chain is described in this entry. The antigen is unknown. PCR used 60 Vbeta primers and 13 Jbeta primers. Some clones are missing from TCRdb's copy, which holds only in-frame ones; the method was immunoSEQ multiplex PCR. The data show a few hundred thousand clones, 65% to 80% seen once. The data were taken from a study of cytomegalovirus exposure and HLA in healthy donors. Looking at the study overall: A prior analysis found 117 million unique TCR beta sequences from 150 million to 200 million T cells.

Broader study findings: Most TCR sequences were uncommon, yet certain public TCRs appeared in many donors. TCR beta chain V- and J-gene trimming was linked, in a later analysis, to a missense variant in DCLRE1C.

V trimming: 5 bases; J trimming: 6 bases; junction bases outside the gene matches: 6. The CDR3 sequence is 15 residues long. The germline CDR1 and CDR2 sequences are MRHNA and SNTAGT. The chain carries TRBV6-4 and TRBJ2-1, with TRBD2 matching 11 bases. The specimen sequenced was PBMCs. The TCR originated in a man aged 35 to 55 in good health and CMV-seronegative. The chain's CDR3 is CASSPVTSGANEQFF. CDR3 nucleotide sequence: TGTGCCAGCAGTCCGGTGACTAGCGGGGCCAATGAGCAGTTCTTC.